These T cell receptor beta chains were read from a single sample in a study of cytomegalovirus exposure and HLA in healthy donors. Sequencing was performed with immunoSEQ multiplex PCR; in TCRdb, only in-frame clones are kept and a portion is missing. The sample contains about 130,000 clones, around 80% of which appear only once. The sequenced material came from PBMCs. The receptors were sampled from a female donor in good health and CMV-seronegative. CDR3s include the opening cysteine and the closing phenylalanine or tryptophan. Fields, in order: V gene, clone size, CDR3 length, J gene, D gene, CDR3 DNA, CDR3 protein. The D gene is left open where the match is weak. Clone size appears in some rows only: once, few, many, or a class for an expanded clone.

TRBV5-1,-,15,TRBJ2-5,-,TGCGCCAGCAGCTTGGAGGGGATCAGTTCTCGGGAGCAGTACTTC,CASSLEGISSREQYF
TRBV6-5,-,14,TRBJ2-2,TRBD1,TGTGCCAGCAGGAGACAGGGGTTGGACGGGGAGCTGTTTTTT,CASRRQGLDGELFF
TRBV6-5,-,16,TRBJ1-6,-,TGTGCCAGCAGTTACCGGCCGGGTCCACGCAATTCACCCCTCCACTTT,CASSYRPGPRNSPLHF
TRBV4-1,once,15,TRBJ2-7,-,TGCGCCAGCAGCCAAGTTAAGGAGGGGGCTTACGAGCAGTACTTC,CASSQVKEGAYEQYF
TRBV28,-,14,TRBJ2-5,-,TGTGCCAGCAGGAACCCAGGGGTTCAAGAGACCCAGTACTTC,CASRNPGVQETQYF
TRBV28,-,16,TRBJ1-5,-,TGTGCCAGCAGTTTCCTGGGAGCCGGCGGAGTTCAGCCCCAGCATTTT,CASSFLGAGGVQPQHF
TRBV5-1,-,15,TRBJ1-2,TRBD1,TGCGCCAGCAGCCTCTGGACAGGGAACATCTATGGCTACACCTTC,CASSLWTGNIYGYTF
TRBV7-3,-,17,TRBJ2-1,TRBD2,TGTGCCAGCAGCTTAATGAGTACTAGCGGGAGATTAAATGAGCAGTTCTTC,CASSLMSTSGRLNEQFF
TRBV7-2,-,19,TRBJ2-7,TRBD2,TGTGCCAGCAGCACGATAAACCTCGGATGGGGTAGCGGGAGCTACGAGCAGTACTTC,CASSTINLGWGSGSYEQYF
TRBV5-5,-,18,TRBJ1-1,-,TGTGCCAGCAGCTTGGGCTTTGCGGTTGAGGCAGCTAACACTGAAGCTTTCTTT,CASSLGFAVEAANTEAFF
TRBV4-2,-,15,TRBJ1-1,-,TGTGCCAGCAGCCAATCGGGGAGCGCCAGCACTGAAGCTTTCTTT,CASSQSGSASTEAFF
TRBV7-8,few,15,TRBJ2-5,-,TGTGCCAGCAGCCCACTCCTCCGAGGAGGAGAGACCCAGTACTTC,CASSPLLRGGETQYF
TRBV5-1,-,15,TRBJ2-7,TRBD2,TGCGCCAGCAGCCGAAGCAATAGGGACTACTACGAGCAGTACTTC,CASSRSNRDYYEQYF
TRBV18,-,16,TRBJ1-1,-,TGTGCCAGCTCGCCTAAATCTCAGGGATTGAACACTGAAGCTTTCTTT,CASSPKSQGLNTEAFF
TRBV2,-,15,TRBJ2-3,-,TGTGCCAGCAGTTACGACAGCCCTAGCACAGATACGCAGTATTTT,CASSYDSPSTDTQYF
TRBV7-9,-,13,TRBJ1-2,-,TGTGCCAGCAGTCGTCCGGGACTAGGGGGCTACACCTTC,CASSRPGLGGYTF
TRBV5-5,-,14,TRBJ1-5,-,TGTGCCAGCAGCCCGGGAGAAATAAATCAGCCCCAGCATTTT,CASSPGEINQPQHF
TRBV4-1,-,16,TRBJ2-3,-,TGCGCCAGCAGCCGGGACCCGGACAGTGGCACAGATACGCAGTATTTT,CASSRDPDSGTDTQYF
TRBV7-3,-,13,TRBJ2-5,-,TGTGCCAGCAGCTTTGGGGGCCGAGAGACCCAGTACTTC,CASSFGGRETQYF
TRBV5-6,few,15,TRBJ1-4,-,TGTGCCAGCAGCTTGCCTGGACTTAGAGCGGGGGGGCTGTTTTTT,CASSLPGLRAGGLFF
TRBV7-2,once,16,TRBJ2-1,-,TGTGCCAGCAGCTTAATGGGGGGACTCTCCTACAATGAGCAGTTCTTC,CASSLMGGLSYNEQFF
TRBV7-8,few,13,TRBJ1-1,TRBD1,TGTGCCAGCAGACGACAGGGTAACACTGAAGCTTTCTTT,CASRRQGNTEAFF
TRBV7-6,-,15,TRBJ2-7,-,TGTGCCAGCAGCCACCGGCCCAGGGGCTCCTACGAGCAGTACTTC,CASSHRPRGSYEQYF
TRBV7-9,once,16,TRBJ2-7,TRBD2,TGTGCCAGCAGCTTCATGACTAGCGGGGGAAATTACGAGCAGTACTTC,CASSFMTSGGNYEQYF
TRBV6-1,-,13,TRBJ1-5,-,TGTGCCAGCAGCGCCGTGGTAGAGCAGCCCCAGCATTTT,CASSAVVEQPQHF
TRBV25-1,-,13,TRBJ2-3,-,TGTGCCAGCAGTGAAGGGGCGTCCGATACGCAGTATTTT,CASSEGASDTQYF
TRBV9,-,16,TRBJ2-7,TRBD1,TGTGCCAGCAGCGTAGTTGGGGACAGCTTCTCCTACGAGCAGTACTTC,CASSVVGDSFSYEQYF
TRBV9,-,16,TRBJ2-1,-,TGTGCCAGCAGCGTTCGCGGGGACAGCTCCTACAATGAGCAGTTCTTC,CASSVRGDSSYNEQFF
TRBV30,-,15,TRBJ1-2,TRBD1,TGTGCCTGGAGTTTCCGGGACAGCCTTAACTATGGCTACACCTTC,CAWSFRDSLNYGYTF
TRBV4-2,-,15,TRBJ2-7,TRBD2,TGTGCCAGCAGCCTTACTAGCGGGGCGGCCTACGAGCAGTACTTC,CASSLTSGAAYEQYF
TRBV2,-,13,TRBJ2-5,-,TGTGCCAGCAGTCCGGACAGCCAAGAGACCCAGTACTTC,CASSPDSQETQYF
TRBV6-4,-,14,TRBJ1-1,-,TGTGCCAGCAGTGCCAAGCAGGGAGGCACTGAAGCTTTCTTT,CASSAKQGGTEAFF
TRBV5-1,few,16,TRBJ2-5,TRBD1,TGCGCCAGCAGCTCAGGACAGGGTGAAGGACAAGAGACCCAGTACTTC,CASSSGQGEGQETQYF
TRBV7-9,-,14,TRBJ1-5,TRBD1,TGTGCCAGCAGCTTCGGACAGGGCAATCAGCCCCAGCATTTT,CASSFGQGNQPQHF
TRBV7-2,-,15,TRBJ1-5,-,TGTGCCAGCAGCGTAAACACCCTTAGCAATCAGCCCCAGCATTTT,CASSVNTLSNQPQHF
TRBV5-1,-,16,TRBJ2-5,-,TGCGCCAGCAGCTTGGCCGAAGGAGAAGGAGAGGAGACCCAGTACTTC,CASSLAEGEGEETQYF
TRBV7-2,once,15,TRBJ2-1,TRBD1,TGTGCCAGCAGCTTCGACAGGGGGGTCTACAATGAGCAGTTCTTC,CASSFDRGVYNEQFF
TRBV6-1,once,19,TRBJ2-1,-,TGTGCCAGCAGTGAAGTGGCGAACGGCGGGGGCGGTGGGATGTATGAGCAGTTCTTC,CASSEVANGGGGGMYEQFF
TRBV2,-,19,TRBJ2-7,TRBD1,TGTGCCAGCAGTGCATTCCGGGACAGGGGCAACTCTCTATCCTACGAGCAGTACTTC,CASSAFRDRGNSLSYEQYF
TRBV5-4,-,16,TRBJ2-1,TRBD2,TGTGCCAGCAGCTCGGCCGGGACTAGGGCATACAATGAGCAGTTCTTC,CASSSAGTRAYNEQFF
TRBV6-9,-,17,TRBJ2-7,TRBD2,TGTGCCAGCAGTCTCCAGCGGGGGGCCACCGGCATCTACGAGCAGTACTTC,CASSLQRGATGIYEQYF
TRBV29-1,few,13,TRBJ2-4,TRBD1,TGCAGCGCCGCGACAGGGGCTGGCAACATTCAGTACTTC,CSAATGAGNIQYF
TRBV19,-,15,TRBJ2-1,TRBD2,TGTGCCAGTAGTATAGGGCGGGGGGGCAGAGGTGAGCAGTTCTTC,CASSIGRGGRGEQFF
TRBV7-9,-,18,TRBJ2-1,TRBD2,TGTGCCAGCAGCTTATACGGGGGGGCTGGTCGGGACTACAATGAGCAGTTCTTC,CASSLYGGAGRDYNEQFF
TRBV7-9,-,17,TRBJ2-7,TRBD2,TGTGCCAGCAGCTTAGCGATGGGACTAGCGGGAACCTACGAGCAGTACTTC,CASSLAMGLAGTYEQYF
TRBV11-2,few,15,TRBJ2-3,TRBD2,TGTGCCAGCAGCCGAAGAGGACTAGCGACAGATACGCAGTATTTT,CASSRRGLATDTQYF
TRBV28,few,13,TRBJ1-4,TRBD1,TGTGCCAGCAAGACAGGGGGCTCTGAAAAACTGTTTTTT,CASKTGGSEKLFF
TRBV11-2,-,14,TRBJ1-2,TRBD1,TGTGCCAGCAGCATCGGACAGGGCGGTCGCGGCTACACCTTC,CASSIGQGGRGYTF
TRBV19,-,14,TRBJ1-2,-,TGTGCCAGTACCCTGAGGGGGGGCGGATATGGCTACACCTTC,CASTLRGGGYGYTF
TRBV2,few,20,TRBJ2-2,-,TGTGCCAGCAGTGAACTCCGTGTGGTCAGGGTGGGCGCGCGCGCCGGGGAGCTGTTTTTT,CASSELRVVRVGARAGELFF
TRBV15,-,13,TRBJ1-2,-,TGTGCCACCAGCAGAGATGCGGTCTATGGCTACACCTTC,CATSRDAVYGYTF
TRBV28,-,16,TRBJ1-2,TRBD1,TGTGCCAGCCTCCTGGACAGGTCCACTTGGAACTATGGCTACACCTTC,CASLLDRSTWNYGYTF